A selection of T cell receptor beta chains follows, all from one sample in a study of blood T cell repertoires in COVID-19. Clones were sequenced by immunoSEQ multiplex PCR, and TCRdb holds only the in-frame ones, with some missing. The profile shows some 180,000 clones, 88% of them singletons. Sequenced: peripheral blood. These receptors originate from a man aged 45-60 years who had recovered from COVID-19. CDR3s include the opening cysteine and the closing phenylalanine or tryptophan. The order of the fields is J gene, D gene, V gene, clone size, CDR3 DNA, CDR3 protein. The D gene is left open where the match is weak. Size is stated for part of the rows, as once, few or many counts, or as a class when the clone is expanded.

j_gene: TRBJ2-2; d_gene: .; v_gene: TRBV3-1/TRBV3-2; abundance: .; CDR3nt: TGTGCCAGCAGCCAAGGGATGAGAGGGGGCACCGGGGAGCTGTTTTTT; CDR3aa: CASSQGMRGGTGELFF
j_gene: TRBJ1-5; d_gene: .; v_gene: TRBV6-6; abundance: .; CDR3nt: TGTGCCAGCGTAAAAACCCGACGGGGGGGCAATCAGCCCCAGCATTTT; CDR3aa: CASVKTRRGGNQPQHF
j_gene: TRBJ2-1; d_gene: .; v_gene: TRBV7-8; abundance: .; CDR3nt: TGTGCCAGCAGCTTTGGCAGGAACCGTCCCGATGAGCAGTTCTTC; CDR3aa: CASSFGRNRPDEQFF
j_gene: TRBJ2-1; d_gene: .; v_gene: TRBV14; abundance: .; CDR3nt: TGTGCCAGCAGCCAAAACGCGGCCTACAATGAGCAGTTCTTC; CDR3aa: CASSQNAAYNEQFF
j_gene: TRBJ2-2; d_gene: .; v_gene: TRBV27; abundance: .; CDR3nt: TGTGCCAGCAGTTTCCTGACAGTTGTTAACACCGGGGAGCTGTTTTTT; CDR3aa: CASSFLTVVNTGELFF
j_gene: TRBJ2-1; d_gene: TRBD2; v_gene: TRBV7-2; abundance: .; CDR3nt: TGTGCCAGCAGCGGAGATTTAGCGGGGGGGGCCTACAATGAGCAGTTCTTC; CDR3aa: CASSGDLAGGAYNEQFF
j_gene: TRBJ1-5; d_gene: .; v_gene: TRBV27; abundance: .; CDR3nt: TGTGCCAGCAGTAGGCAGGGTTTAGGCAATCAGCCCCAGCATTTT; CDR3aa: CASSRQGLGNQPQHF
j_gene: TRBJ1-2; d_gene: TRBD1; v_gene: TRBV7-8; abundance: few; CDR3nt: TGTGCCAGCAGCTCAGGGGGCTATGGCTACACCTTC; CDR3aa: CASSSGGYGYTF
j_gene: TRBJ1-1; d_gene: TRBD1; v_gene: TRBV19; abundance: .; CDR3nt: TGTGCCAGCCACAGGGGGGTCGCTGAAGCTTTCTTT; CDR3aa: CASHRGVAEAFF
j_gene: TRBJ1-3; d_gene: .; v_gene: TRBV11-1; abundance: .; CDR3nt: TGTGCCAGCAGCGCACGCCTCCCAGGGAATGGAAACACCATATATTTT; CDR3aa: CASSARLPGNGNTIYF
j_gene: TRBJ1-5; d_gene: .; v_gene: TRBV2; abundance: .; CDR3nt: TGTGCCTCTCGAAAAAGGGGGACAATGGGTATGGCCCAGCATTTT; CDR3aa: CASRKRGTMGMAQHF
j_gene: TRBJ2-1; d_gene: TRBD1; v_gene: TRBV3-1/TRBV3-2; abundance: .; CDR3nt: TGTGCCAGCAGCCAAGGACCGGGACAGGCGAAGCCTGAGGAGTTCTTC; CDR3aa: CASSQGPGQAKPEEFF
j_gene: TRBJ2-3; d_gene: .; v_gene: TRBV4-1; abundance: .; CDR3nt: TGCGCCAGCAGCCAAGAAAGGGGTATGGTGCAGTATTTT; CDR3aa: CASSQERGMVQYF
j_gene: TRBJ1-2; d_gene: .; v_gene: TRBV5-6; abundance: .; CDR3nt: TGTGCCAGCAGCTTCGGGGGGGTTAACTATGGCTACACCTTC; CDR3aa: CASSFGGVNYGYTF
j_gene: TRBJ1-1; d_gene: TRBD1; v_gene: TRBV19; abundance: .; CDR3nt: TGTGCCAGTAGTACCAGTTACAGGGGGCAGAACACTGAAGCTTTCTTT; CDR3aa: CASSTSYRGQNTEAFF
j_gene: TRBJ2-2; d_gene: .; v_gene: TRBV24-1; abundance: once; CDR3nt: TGTGCCACCATGGCAGGATACACCGGGGAGCTGTTTTTT; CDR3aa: CATMAGYTGELFF
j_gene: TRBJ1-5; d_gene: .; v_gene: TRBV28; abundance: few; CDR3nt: TGTGCCAGCACTCCCGGGGGGCATGACAATCAGCCCCAGCATTTT; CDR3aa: CASTPGGHDNQPQHF